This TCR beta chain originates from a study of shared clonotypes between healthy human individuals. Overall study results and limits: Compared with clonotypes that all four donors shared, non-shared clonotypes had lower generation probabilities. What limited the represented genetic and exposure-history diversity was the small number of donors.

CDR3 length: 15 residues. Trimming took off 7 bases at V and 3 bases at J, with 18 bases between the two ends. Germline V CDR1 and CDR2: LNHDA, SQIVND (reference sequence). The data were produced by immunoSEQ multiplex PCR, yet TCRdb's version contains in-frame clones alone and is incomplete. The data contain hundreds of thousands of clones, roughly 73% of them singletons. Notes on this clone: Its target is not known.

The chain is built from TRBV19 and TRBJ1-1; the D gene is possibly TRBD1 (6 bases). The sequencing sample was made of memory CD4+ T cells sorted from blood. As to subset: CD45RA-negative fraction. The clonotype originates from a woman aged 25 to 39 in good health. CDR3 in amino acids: CASKPRGGTDTEAFF. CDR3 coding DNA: TGTGCCAGTAAACCTCGAGGGGGTACGGACACTGAAGCTTTCTTT.